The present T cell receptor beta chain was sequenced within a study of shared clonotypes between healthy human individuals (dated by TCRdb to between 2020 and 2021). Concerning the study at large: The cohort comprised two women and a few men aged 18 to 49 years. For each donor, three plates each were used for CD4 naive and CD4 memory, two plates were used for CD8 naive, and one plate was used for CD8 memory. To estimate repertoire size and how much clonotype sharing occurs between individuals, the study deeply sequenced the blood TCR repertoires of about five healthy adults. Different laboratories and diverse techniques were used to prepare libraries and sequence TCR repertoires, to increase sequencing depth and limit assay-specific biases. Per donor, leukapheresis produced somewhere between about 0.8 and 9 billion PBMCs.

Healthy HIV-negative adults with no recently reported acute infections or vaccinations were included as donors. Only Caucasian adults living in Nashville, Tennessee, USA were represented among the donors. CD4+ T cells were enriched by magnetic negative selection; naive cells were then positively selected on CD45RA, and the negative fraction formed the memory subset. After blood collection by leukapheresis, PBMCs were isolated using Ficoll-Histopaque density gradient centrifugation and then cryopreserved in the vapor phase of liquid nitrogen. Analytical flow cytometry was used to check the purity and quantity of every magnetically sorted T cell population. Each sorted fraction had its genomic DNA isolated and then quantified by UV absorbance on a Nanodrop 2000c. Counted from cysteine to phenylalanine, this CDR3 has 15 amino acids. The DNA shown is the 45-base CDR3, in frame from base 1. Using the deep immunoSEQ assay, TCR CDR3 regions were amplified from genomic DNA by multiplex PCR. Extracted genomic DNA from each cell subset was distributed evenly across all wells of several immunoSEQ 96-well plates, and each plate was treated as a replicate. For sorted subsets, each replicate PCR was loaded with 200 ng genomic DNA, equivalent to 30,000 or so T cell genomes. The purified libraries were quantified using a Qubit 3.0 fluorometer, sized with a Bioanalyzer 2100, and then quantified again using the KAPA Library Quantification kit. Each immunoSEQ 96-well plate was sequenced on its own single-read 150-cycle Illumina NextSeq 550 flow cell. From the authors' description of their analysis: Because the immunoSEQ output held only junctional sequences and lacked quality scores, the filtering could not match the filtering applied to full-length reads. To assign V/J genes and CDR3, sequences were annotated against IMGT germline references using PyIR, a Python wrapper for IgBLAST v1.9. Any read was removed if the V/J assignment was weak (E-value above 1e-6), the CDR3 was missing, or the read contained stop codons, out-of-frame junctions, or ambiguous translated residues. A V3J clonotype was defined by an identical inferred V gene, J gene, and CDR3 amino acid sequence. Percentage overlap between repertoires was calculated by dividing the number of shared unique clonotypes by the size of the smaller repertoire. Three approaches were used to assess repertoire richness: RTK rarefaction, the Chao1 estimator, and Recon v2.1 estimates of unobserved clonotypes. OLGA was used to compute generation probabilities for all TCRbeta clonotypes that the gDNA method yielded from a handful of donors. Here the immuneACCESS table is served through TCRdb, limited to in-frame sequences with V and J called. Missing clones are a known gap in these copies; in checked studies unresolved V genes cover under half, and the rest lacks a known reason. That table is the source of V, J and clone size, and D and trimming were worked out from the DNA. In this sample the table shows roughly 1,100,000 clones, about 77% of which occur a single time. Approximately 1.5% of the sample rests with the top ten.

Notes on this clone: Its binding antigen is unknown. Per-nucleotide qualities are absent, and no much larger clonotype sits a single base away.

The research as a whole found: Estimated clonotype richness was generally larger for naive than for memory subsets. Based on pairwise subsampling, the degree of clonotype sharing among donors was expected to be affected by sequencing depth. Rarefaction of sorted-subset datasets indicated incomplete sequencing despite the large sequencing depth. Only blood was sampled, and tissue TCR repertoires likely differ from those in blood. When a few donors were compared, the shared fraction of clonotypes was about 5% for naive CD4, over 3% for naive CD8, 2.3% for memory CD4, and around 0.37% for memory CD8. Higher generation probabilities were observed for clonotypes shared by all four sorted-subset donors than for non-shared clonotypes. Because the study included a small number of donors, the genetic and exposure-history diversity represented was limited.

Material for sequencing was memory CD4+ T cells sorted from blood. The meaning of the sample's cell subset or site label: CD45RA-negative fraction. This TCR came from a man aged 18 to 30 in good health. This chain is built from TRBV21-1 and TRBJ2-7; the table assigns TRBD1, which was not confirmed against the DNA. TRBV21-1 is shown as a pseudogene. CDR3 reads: CASRPYRDSDYEQYF. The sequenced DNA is TGTGCCAGCAGACCCTACCGGGACAGTGACTACGAGCAGTACTTC.